Listed below are T cell receptor beta chains from one sample, sequenced in a study of T cells expressing NK-cell markers. TCRdb reprocessed the 5' RACE reads and stores each CDR3 protein as one record, lacking DNA. This table holds some 140,000 distinct CDR3 sequences. Sequences were obtained from blood T cells: a sorted CD56 or NKG2C T cell subset, CD4+ or CD8+ T cells, or bulk PBMC T cells (not recorded which). These TCRs come from a woman between 50 and 59 years old in good health. CDR3s include the opening cysteine and the closing phenylalanine or tryptophan. Fields, in order: V gene, J gene, CDR3 protein.

>TRBV10-3|TRBJ2-5
CAINNGGIKETQYF
>TRBV5-6|TRBJ1-2
CASSFGQGADYGYTF
>TRBV20-1|TRBJ1-1
CSAISRYPEAFF
>TRBV24-1|TRBJ2-3
CATSVGGTDTQYF
>TRBV27|TRBJ2-7
CASSSPTSGRYEQYF
>TRBV7-9|TRBJ2-3
CASSLHLTGTGFADTQYF
>TRBV7-9|TRBJ2-7
CASSNGKGSSYEQYF
>TRBV2|TRBJ2-1
CASSAPEASSYNEQFF
>TRBV24-1|TRBJ2-1
CATSDTPTTGGDEQFF
>TRBV5-6|TRBJ2-7
CASLRGSYEQYF
>TRBV12-3/TRBV12-4|TRBJ2-2
CASSFMFRANTGELFF
>TRBV7-9|TRBJ2-1
CASSPGTGLNEQFF
>TRBV5-1|TRBJ2-5
CASSLDSIAGPGETQYF
>TRBV5-1|TRBJ2-3
CASSRGQGTDTQYF
>TRBV6-6|TRBJ2-1
CASIGQPHNEQFF
>TRBV11-3|TRBJ2-1
CASSHSAGDPNEQFF
>TRBV27|TRBJ2-5
CASSVLGAETQYF
>TRBV5-1|TRBJ2-7
CASSILTGTSGYEQYF
>TRBV2|TRBJ2-7
CASSDRLSSGTSADYEQYF
>TRBV4-1|TRBJ2-3
CASSQGGAPDTQYF
>TRBV27|TRBJ2-3
CASSTYQGRYTDTQYF
>TRBV7-9|TRBJ2-7
CASSPLWGSSYEQYF
>TRBV11-2|TRBJ2-1
CASSLEPGYEQFF
>TRBV4-1|TRBJ2-7
CASSQEGTGYEQYF
>TRBV12-5|TRBJ2-5
CASGPEWANQETQYF
>TRBV10-3|TRBJ2-5
CASNRAPQETQYF
>TRBV29-1|TRBJ2-3
CSVRQGGRAGGQYF